These 21 T cell receptor beta chains came from one sample sequenced in a study of cytomegalovirus exposure and HLA in healthy donors. Use of 60 Vbeta and 13 Jbeta primers characterized the PCR. Profiled with immunoSEQ multiplex PCR; TCRdb holds only in-frame clones, not every one. The table lists 160,000 or so clones, roughly 85% of them singletons, with almost 6.5% in the top ten. Sequenced input: PBMCs. The receptors originated from a man aged 40-49 years in good health and CMV-seropositive.

This chain joins TRBV12-5 and TRBJ2-1; D unclear. The V and J ends lost 6 bases and 9 bases respectively, with 9 bases between them. The V gene's germline CDR1 is LGHNT and CDR2 FRNRAP. The CDR3 is 11 amino acids. The DNA of the CDR3 is TGTGCTAGTGGGTCTAGAAGTGAGCAGTTCTTC. Translating gives CASGSRSEQFF. Based on the CDR3 plus reference TRBV12-5 and TRBJ2-1, the full variable domain is DARVTQTPRHKVTEMGQEVTMRCQPILGHNTVFWYRQTMMQGLELLAYFRNRAPLDDSGMPKDRFSAEMPDATLATLKIQPSEPRDSAVYFCASGSRSEQFFGPGTRLTVL.

CDR3: CSGGGGPNNEQFF. For the CDR3, the DNA is TGCAGCGGCGGTGGGGGCCCGAACAATGAGCAGTTCTTC. J is TRBJ2-1 and V is TRBV29-1, with a possible D match to TRBD1 (6 bases). Trimming took off 7 bases at V and 5 bases at J, with 15 bases between the two ends. The CDR3 has 13 amino acids. Germline CDR1 is SQVTM and CDR2 is ANQGSEA.

In its sample, this clone was seen a few times. V gene TRBV2 combines with J gene TRBJ2-7; 7 bases are shared with TRBD1. Germline V lookup: CDR1 SNHLY, CDR2 FYNNEI. The CDR3 runs 14 residues. The V segment lost 6 bases and the J segment 1 base; nucleotides outside the gene matches: 6. The CDR3 protein is CASRAGTDSYEQYF. The DNA for the CDR3 is TGTGCCAGCAGGGCCGGGACAGATTCCTACGAGCAGTACTTC.

The rearrangement links TRBV19 to TRBJ1-5; 8 positions agree with TRBD1. V lost 6 bases to trimming and J lost 7 bases; unmatched junction nucleotides: 5. The CDR3 totals 13 residues. Germline CDR1 reads LNHDA; CDR2 reads SQIVND (reference sequence). This chain's CDR3 is CASRRTGQQPQHF. CDR3 DNA: TGTGCCAGTAGAAGGACAGGGCAACAGCCCCAGCATTTT.

The chain has TRBV11-2 and TRBJ2-7; 9 bases map to TRBD1. The CDR3 consists of 14 residues. Germline lookup yields CDR1 SGHAT and CDR2 FQNNGV. The trim removed 1 base at V and 3 bases at J, leaving 1 base unmatched. CDR3 sequence (DNA): TGTGCCAGCAGCTTAGGGGGACAGGGCTACGAGCAGTACTTC. It codes for CASSLGGQGYEQYF.

The chain combines TRBV15 with TRBJ2-1; TRBD2 aligns across 13 bases. Germline CDR1 is LNHNV and CDR2 is YYDKDF (reference sequence). V was clipped by 0 bases and J by 8 bases; unmatched bases: 7. The CDR3 extends over 17 amino acids. The CDR3 region has the DNA TGTGCCACCAGCAGAGAACGTCGGACTAGCGGGAGTCATGAGCAGTTCTTC. Its protein product is CATSRERRTSGSHEQFF.

The chain joins TRBV5-1 to TRBJ1-1, with 8 positions matching TRBD1. V shed 4 bases and J 5 bases; nucleotides not matched to a gene: 10. Germline assignment: CDR1 SGHRS and CDR2 YFSETQ. This CDR3 is 15 amino acids long. The CDR3 region has the DNA TGCGCCAGCAGCAAAGGACAGGGAGTGCGGACTGAAGCTTTCTTT. It is translated as CASSKGQGVRTEAFF.

This clone was recorded many times. The chain combines TRBV7-9 with TRBJ2-7, with D unresolved. The V gene's germline CDR1 is SEHNR and CDR2 FQNEAQ (reference sequence). CDR3 size: 11 residues. V was pared by 2 bases and J by 6 bases, with 5 bases between. Written as DNA, the CDR3 is TGTGCCAGCAGCTTAACTGGCGAGCAGTACTTC. Translation: CASSLTGEQYF.

Regarding this clone: The junction and the germline gene differ at one end; a read error may be behind it. The chain recombines TRBV7-9 with TRBJ2-1; D is possibly TRBD2 (6 bases). The germline CDR1 and CDR2 sequences are SEHNR and FQNEAQ (reference sequence). This CDR3 comprises 16 residues. CDR3 sequence reads: CSSSPYGGAVVNEQFF. CDR3 sequence (DNA): TGTTCCAGCAGCCCTTACGGGGGAGCAGTGGTGAATGAGCAGTTCTTC.

A remark on this clone: The same CDR3 can be traced to other DNA sequences in this sample. The chain employs TRBV2 and TRBJ1-2, with TRBD1 matching 7 bases. With V trimmed by 6 bases and J by 2 bases, 3 bases remained unmatched. CDR1 is SNHLY, CDR2 FYNNEI, per germline. The CDR3 is made up of 13 amino acids. The CDR3 loop is CASSLGQNYGYTF. DNA for the CDR3: TGTGCCAGCAGCTTGGGACAGAACTATGGCTACACCTTC.

The chain recombines TRBV28 with TRBJ2-7, with TRBD2 matching over 8 bases. The V gene end was trimmed by 7 bases and the J gene end by 1 base; junction bases not matched to a gene: 9. CDR1 and CDR2 from the germline V gene are MDHEN and SYDVKM. This CDR3 has 15 residues. CDR3 sequence: CASTPSGSLSYEQYF. The CDR3 DNA is TGTGCCAGCACCCCAAGCGGGAGCCTATCCTACGAGCAGTACTTC. Full variable domain (rest looked up from reference TRBV28 and TRBJ2-7): DVKVTQSSRYLVKRTGEKVFLECVQDMDHENMFWYRQDPGLGLRLIYFSYDVKMKEKGDIPEGYSVSREKKERFSLILESASTNQTSMYLCASTPSGSLSYEQYFGPGTRLTVT.

Only one count was recorded for this clone. The V and J genes are TRBV5-1 and TRBJ2-3; possibly TRBD1 for D (5 bases). The CDR3 runs to 13 residues. Germline V gives CDR1 SGHRS, CDR2 YFSETQ. V lost 6 bases to trimming and J lost 0 bases, with 8 bases between them. CDR3 loop: CASTRTSTDTQYF. The CDR3 coding sequence is TGCGCCAGCACGAGGACAAGCACAGATACGCAGTATTTT.

The chain recombines TRBV5-1 with TRBJ2-3; D possibly corresponds to TRBD1 (5 bases). CDR3 size: 13 residues. Germline V lookup: CDR1 SGHRS, CDR2 YFSETQ. Deletions cut 1 base from V and 6 bases from J, with 9 bases between. Here the CDR3 reads CASSLQGGDTQYF. Written as DNA, the CDR3 is TGCGCCAGCAGCTTGCAGGGTGGTGATACGCAGTATTTT.

This chain links TRBV7-2 with TRBJ2-7; possibly TRBD2 for D (7 bases). Trimming took off 5 bases at V and 8 bases at J, with 10 bases between the two ends. Germline V CDR1 and CDR2: SGHTA, FQGNSA. The CDR3 is made up of 11 amino acids. In DNA form, the CDR3 reads TGTGCCAGCAGCGGGGGGGCGCAGCAGTACTTC. It translates to CASSGGAQQYF.

This chain joins TRBV10-2 and TRBJ1-6; TRBD1 aligns across 7 bases. V lost 3 bases, J lost 7 bases, and 3 bases stayed unmatched. Germline V gene lookup returns CDR1 WSHSY and CDR2 SAAADI. This CDR3 spans 14 amino acids. Written as DNA, the CDR3 is TGCGCCAGCAGTGAACAGGGGCGGAATTCACCCCTCCACTTT. Its protein product is CASSEQGRNSPLHF.

V and J are TRBV5-6 and TRBJ1-2; 9 bases agree with TRBD1. The length of the CDR3 is 13 residues. The V gene end was trimmed by 4 bases and the J gene end by 6 bases; junction bases not matched to a gene: 4. CDR1 is SGHDT, CDR2 YYEEEE, per germline. The DNA of the CDR3 is TGTGCCAGCAGCCCCGGACAGGGGAATGGCTACACCTTC. This gives the protein CASSPGQGNGYTF.

The V and J genes are TRBV9 and TRBJ1-4; weak D call: TRBD1 (5 bases). V dropped 2 bases and J dropped 7 bases, with 18 bases sitting between them. This CDR3 region has 16 residues. From germline, CDR1 is SGDLS and CDR2 YYNGEE. CDR3 nucleotides: TGTGCCAGCAGCGTGGGGGGTCCGGGACTCTCTGAAAAACTGTTTTTT. This encodes CASSVGGPGLSEKLFF.

This chain connects TRBV11-3 to TRBJ2-5; D ambiguous. The J call may not be correct, given that the DNA end is closer to TRBJ2-7. CDR1 is SGHNT and CDR2 is YENEEA in the germline V gene. CDR3 length: 13 residues. CDR3 sequence: CASSLQVSYEQYF. CDR3 DNA sequence: TGTGCCAGCAGCTTACAAGTCTCCTACGAGCAGTACTTC.

The J gene is TRBJ2-3, the V gene TRBV27, with D uncertain. Germline CDR1 and CDR2: MNHEY and SMNVEV (reference sequence). V was pared by 4 bases and J by 8 bases, with 10 bases between. CDR3 length equals 12 residues. The CDR3 protein is CASSSSSSTQYF. The CDR3 DNA follows: TGTGCCAGCAGTTCCTCCTCGAGTACGCAGTATTTT.

The CDR3 spells CASSLAPGVETQYF. CDR3 bases: TGCGCCAGCAGCTTGGCCCCAGGGGTGGAGACCCAGTACTTC. The chain is built from TRBV5-1 and TRBJ2-5; weak D call: TRBD1 (6 bases). This CDR3 spans 14 amino acids. Germline CDR1 SGHRS, CDR2 YFSETQ. The V gene lost 0 bases and the J gene lost 5 bases, with 11 bases spanning the gap. Looking up the rest from reference TRBV5-1 and TRBJ2-5 gives the full variable domain: KAGVTQTPRYLIKTRGQQVTLSCSPISGHRSVSWYQQTPGQGLQFLFEYFSETQRNKGNFPGRFSGRQFSNSRSEMNVSTLELGDSALYLCASSLAPGVETQYFGPGTRLLVL.

The rearrangement links TRBV6-1 to TRBJ2-7, with 7 bases lining up with TRBD1. Germline CDR1 reads MNHNS; CDR2 reads SASEGT. This CDR3 contains 13 residues. The V segment lost 4 bases and the J segment 3 bases; nucleotides outside the gene matches: 3. The CDR3 protein is CASSGDSYYEQYF. The CDR3 bases are TGTGCCAGCAGTGGGGACAGCTACTACGAGCAGTACTTC.